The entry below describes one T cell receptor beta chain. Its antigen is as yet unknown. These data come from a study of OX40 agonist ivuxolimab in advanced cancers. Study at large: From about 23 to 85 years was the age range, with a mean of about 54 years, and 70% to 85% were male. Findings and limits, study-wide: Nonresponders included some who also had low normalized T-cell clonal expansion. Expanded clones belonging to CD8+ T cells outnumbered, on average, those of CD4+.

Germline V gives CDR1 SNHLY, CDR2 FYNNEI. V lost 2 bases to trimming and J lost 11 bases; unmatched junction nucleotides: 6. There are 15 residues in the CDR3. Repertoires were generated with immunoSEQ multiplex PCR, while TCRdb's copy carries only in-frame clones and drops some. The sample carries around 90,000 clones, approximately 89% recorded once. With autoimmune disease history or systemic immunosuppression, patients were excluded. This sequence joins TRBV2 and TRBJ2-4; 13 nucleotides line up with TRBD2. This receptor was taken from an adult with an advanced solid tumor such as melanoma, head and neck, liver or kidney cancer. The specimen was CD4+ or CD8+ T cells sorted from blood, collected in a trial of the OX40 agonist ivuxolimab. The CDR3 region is CASSETSGRAIVQYF. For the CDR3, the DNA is TGTGCCAGCAGTGAAACTAGCGGGAGGGCGATCGTTCAGTACTTC.